The 6 T cell receptor beta chains below come from one sample, sequenced in a study of shared clonotypes between healthy human individuals. The assay was immunoSEQ multiplex PCR, and TCRdb's table has in-frame clones only and misses some. This sample has 2 million to 3 million clones, with roughly 93% found just once. The sample consisted of naive CD4+ T cells from PBMCs. Sample subset: CD45RA+ positively selected. The receptors come from a man younger than 30 in good health. Some clones in this sample may be carry-over from other donors' samples.

The chain joins TRBV21-1 to TRBJ1-1; the table's TRBD1 call for D was not verified on the DNA. TRBV21-1 is labeled a pseudogene. The CDR3 is made up of 18 amino acids. The CDR3 here is CASRNSGTPFGDNTEAFF. The CDR3 coding sequence is TGTGCCAGCAGGAATTCCGGGACACCGTTTGGGGACAACACTGAAGCTTTCTTT.

The chain recombines TRBV19 with TRBJ2-1; D is possibly TRBD1 (6 bases). This CDR3 is 15 amino acids long. Germline lookup yields CDR1 LNHDA and CDR2 SQIVND (reference sequence). V lost 6 bases and J 6 bases, leaving 18 bases between the germline ends. DNA of the CDR3: TGTGCCAGTAGGACAGAGGGACATAATTCCAATGAGCAGTTCTTC. As protein: CASRTEGHNSNEQFF.

The J gene is TRBJ1-2, the V gene TRBV28; D not resolved. The germline gives CDR1 MDHEN, CDR2 SYDVKM. The CDR3 is 18 amino acids. The V gene lost 7 bases and the J gene lost 0 bases, with 24 bases spanning the gap. CDR3 bases: TGTGCCAGCACCAGATTCCGGGCAGAAGTTGTAGCTAACTATGGCTACACCTTC. Amino acids: CASTRFRAEVVANYGYTF.

This chain joins TRBV28 and TRBJ1-2; the D is unclear. The germline V gene encodes CDR1 MDHEN and CDR2 SYDVKM. The V end lost 3 bases, the J end lost 2 bases, and 10 bases lay between the germline ends. The CDR3 contains 14 residues. Here the CDR3 reads CASSFPQGNYGYTF. The DNA for the CDR3 is TGTGCCAGCAGTTTCCCCCAAGGAAACTATGGCTACACCTTC.

The rearrangement links TRBV5-1 to TRBJ2-3, with a possible D match to TRBD1 (5 bases). Germline V CDR1 and CDR2: SGHRS, YFSETQ. The ends were cut back, 4 bases at V and 4 bases at J, with 10 bases in the middle. The CDR3 runs 13 residues. Written as DNA, the CDR3 is TGCGCCAGCAGCCGGCTGGGGCCAGATACGCAGTATTTT. It yields the protein CASSRLGPDTQYF. Drawing the rest from reference TRBV5-1 and TRBJ2-3, the complete variable domain is KAGVTQTPRYLIKTRGQQVTLSCSPISGHRSVSWYQQTPGQGLQFLFEYFSETQRNKGNFPGRFSGRQFSNSRSEMNVSTLELGDSALYLCASSRLGPDTQYFGPGTRLTVL.

A word on this clone: Within the sample, other DNA sequences also encode this same CDR3. The J gene is TRBJ2-7, the V gene TRBV29-1, with TRBD2 matching over 7 bases. From germline, CDR1 is SQVTM and CDR2 ANQGSEA. V was pared by 3 bases and J by 4 bases, with 0 bases of the junction left unmatched. The CDR3 has 11 residues. The CDR3 loop reads CSVDGGYEQYF. CDR3 nucleotide sequence: TGCAGCGTTGACGGGGGGTACGAGCAGTACTTC.